This TCR beta chain was captured by sequencing in a study of T cell responses to AZD1222 COVID-19 vaccine. Study-wide results and caveats: An increase in Spike-specific TCR breadth and depth was observed after two AZD1222 doses.

Details on this clone: Antigen: not known.

Germline-derived CDR1 and CDR2 are SGHTA and FQGNSA. Trimming shortened V by 2 bases and J by 2 bases, and 6 bases separated the two germline ends. This CDR3 has 13 amino acids. Profiled with immunoSEQ multiplex PCR; TCRdb holds only in-frame clones, not every one. The sample holds tens of thousands of clones, approximately 80% seen once. The gene calls are TRBV7-2 and TRBJ1-1; D not certain. This clonotype was obtained from an adult in good health. Source: peripheral blood, taken on day 0 of AZD1222 vaccination. The CDR3 nucleotides are TGTGCCAGCAGCTTATACATTAACACTGAAGCTTTCTTT. It specifies CASSLYINTEAFF.